This T cell receptor beta chain was obtained from a study of Graves' ophthalmopathy and Graves' hyperthyroidism. With respect to this clonotype: A much bigger clone sits one base away, suggesting this may be a read error.

The study amplified TCR beta CDR3 regions using RNA transcripts. The first round was an RT-PCR with HTBI primers, and the second round was a multiplex PCR. TCRdb processed the multiplex PCR reads anew with MiXCR; each CDR3 protein has one entry. The sample includes hundreds of thousands of distinct CDR3 sequences, roughly 21% of them seen just once. The CDR3 covers 12 residues. Germline values: CDR1 LNHDA, CDR2 SQIVND (reference sequence). The TCR comes from a woman between 18 and 29 years old with stable Graves' hyperthyroidism. The genes are TRBV19 and TRBJ1-5; D unclear. Source material: peripheral blood. The CDR3 sequence is CTSSNEGQPQHF. The CDR3 DNA follows: TGTACCAGTAGTAATGAGGGTCAGCCCCAGCATTTT.